The clone carrying this T cell receptor (beta chain) was counted only a few times. TCRdb ran MiXCR on the 5' RACE reads and lists one entry per CDR3 protein. The sample consists of around 100,000 distinct CDR3 sequences, under 20% of them appearing once. The source of the sample is a study of T cells of healthy individuals. Germline trimming cut 6 bases from V and 7 bases from J; bases unmatched to any gene: 8. There are 15 residues in the CDR3. Per germline, CDR1 MNHNS and CDR2 SASEGT. The gene calls are TRBV6-1 and TRBJ2-1; 11 nucleotides match TRBD2. The TCR comes from a human donor in good health. CDR3 DNA: TGTGCCAGCAGAATAGGGCTAGCGGGAGGAAATGAGCAGTTCTTC. Translating it yields CASRIGLAGGNEQFF.